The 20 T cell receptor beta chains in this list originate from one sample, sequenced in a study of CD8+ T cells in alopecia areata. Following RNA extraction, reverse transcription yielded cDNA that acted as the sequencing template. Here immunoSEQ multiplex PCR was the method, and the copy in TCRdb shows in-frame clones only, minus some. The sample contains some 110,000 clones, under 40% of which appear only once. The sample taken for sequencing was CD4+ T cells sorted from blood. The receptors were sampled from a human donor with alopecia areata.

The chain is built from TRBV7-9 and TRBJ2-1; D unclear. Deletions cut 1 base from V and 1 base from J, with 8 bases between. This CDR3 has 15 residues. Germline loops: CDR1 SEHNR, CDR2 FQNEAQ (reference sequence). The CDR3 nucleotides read TGTGCCAGCAGCTTAGTGTGGGGTTCCTACAATGAGCAGTTCTTC. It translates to CASSLVWGSYNEQFF.

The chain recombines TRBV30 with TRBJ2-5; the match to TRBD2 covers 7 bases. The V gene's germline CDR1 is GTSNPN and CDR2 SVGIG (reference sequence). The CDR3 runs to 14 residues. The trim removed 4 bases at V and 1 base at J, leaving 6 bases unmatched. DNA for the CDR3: TGTGCCTGGAAAAGAGCGGGGTTCCAAGAGACCCAGTACTTC. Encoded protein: CAWKRAGFQETQYF.

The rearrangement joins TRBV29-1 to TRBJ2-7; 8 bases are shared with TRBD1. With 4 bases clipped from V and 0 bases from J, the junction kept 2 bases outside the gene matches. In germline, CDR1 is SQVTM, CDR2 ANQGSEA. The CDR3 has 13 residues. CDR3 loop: CSVGQGSSYEQYF. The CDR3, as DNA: TGCAGCGTTGGACAGGGGAGCTCCTACGAGCAGTACTTC.

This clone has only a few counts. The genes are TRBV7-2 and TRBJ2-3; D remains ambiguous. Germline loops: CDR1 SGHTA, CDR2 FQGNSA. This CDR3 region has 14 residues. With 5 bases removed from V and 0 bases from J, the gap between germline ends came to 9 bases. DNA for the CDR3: TGTGCCAGCAGCCAACGGACCAGCACAGATACGCAGTATTTT. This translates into CASSQRTSTDTQYF.

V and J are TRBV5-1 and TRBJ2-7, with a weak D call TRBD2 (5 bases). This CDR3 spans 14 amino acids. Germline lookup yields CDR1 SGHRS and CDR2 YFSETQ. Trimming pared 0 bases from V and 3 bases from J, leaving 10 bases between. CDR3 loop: CASSLVVAGYEQYF. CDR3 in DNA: TGCGCCAGCAGCTTGGTGGTTGCGGGCTACGAGCAGTACTTC.

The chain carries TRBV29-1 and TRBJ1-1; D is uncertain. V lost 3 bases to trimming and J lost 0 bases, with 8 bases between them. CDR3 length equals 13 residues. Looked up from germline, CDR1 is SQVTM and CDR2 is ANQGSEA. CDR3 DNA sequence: TGCAGCGTTGATCTGGGGATGAACACTGAAGCTTTCTTT. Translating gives CSVDLGMNTEAFF.

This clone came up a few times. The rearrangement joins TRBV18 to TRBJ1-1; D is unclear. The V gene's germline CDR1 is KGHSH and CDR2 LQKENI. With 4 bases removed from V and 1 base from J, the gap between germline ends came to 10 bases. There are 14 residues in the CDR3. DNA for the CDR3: TGTGCCAGCTCACGGCAGCCGGGGAACACTGAAGCTTTCTTT. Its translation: CASSRQPGNTEAFF.

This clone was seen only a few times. The CDR3 bases are TGTGCCAGCAGCTTCGGGACTAGCCTCTACGAGCAGTACTTC. It yields the protein CASSFGTSLYEQYF. The gene calls are TRBV7-9 and TRBJ2-7, with TRBD2 matching 9 bases. The CDR3 runs to 14 residues. Per germline, CDR1 SEHNR and CDR2 FQNEAQ (reference sequence). J was trimmed by 3 bases and V by 3 bases; bases with no gene match: 3. Drawing the rest from reference TRBV7-9 and TRBJ2-7, the complete variable domain is DTGVSQNPRHKITKRGQNVTFRCDPISEHNRLYWYRQTLGQGPEFLTYFQNEAQLEKSRLLSDRFSAERPKGSFSTLEIQRTEQGDSAMYLCASSFGTSLYEQYFGPGTRLTVT.

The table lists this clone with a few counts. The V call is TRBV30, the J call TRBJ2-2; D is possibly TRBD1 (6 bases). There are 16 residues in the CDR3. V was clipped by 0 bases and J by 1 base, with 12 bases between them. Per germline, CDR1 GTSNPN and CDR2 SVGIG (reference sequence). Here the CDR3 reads CAWSVKGHLNTGELFF. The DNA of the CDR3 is TGTGCCTGGAGTGTAAAGGGACACTTGAACACCGGGGAGCTGTTTTTT.

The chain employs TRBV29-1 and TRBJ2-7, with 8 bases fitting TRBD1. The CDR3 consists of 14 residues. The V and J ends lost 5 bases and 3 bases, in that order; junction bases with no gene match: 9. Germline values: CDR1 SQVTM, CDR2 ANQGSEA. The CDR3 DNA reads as TGCAGCGTTCGACCAGGGACAGGAGACTACGAGCAGTACTTC. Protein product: CSVRPGTGDYEQYF.

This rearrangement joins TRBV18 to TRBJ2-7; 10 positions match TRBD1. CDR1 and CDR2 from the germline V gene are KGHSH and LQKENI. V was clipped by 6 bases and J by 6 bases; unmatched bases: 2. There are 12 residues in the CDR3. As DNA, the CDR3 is TGTGCCAGCTCGGACAGGGGGGGCGAGCAGTACTTC. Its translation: CASSDRGGEQYF. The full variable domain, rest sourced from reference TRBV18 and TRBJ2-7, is NAGVMQNPRHLVRRRGQEARLRCSPMKGHSHVYWYRQLPEEGLKFMVYLQKENIIDESGMPKERFSAEFPKEGPSILRIQQVVRGDSAAYFCASSDRGGEQYFGPGTRLTVT.

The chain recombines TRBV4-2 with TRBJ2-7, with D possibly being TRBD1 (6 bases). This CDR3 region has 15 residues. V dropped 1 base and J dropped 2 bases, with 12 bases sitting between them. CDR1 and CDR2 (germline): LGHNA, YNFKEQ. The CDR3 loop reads CASSQVDGQTYEQYF. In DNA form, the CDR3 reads TGTGCCAGCAGCCAAGTCGACGGACAGACCTACGAGCAGTACTTC.

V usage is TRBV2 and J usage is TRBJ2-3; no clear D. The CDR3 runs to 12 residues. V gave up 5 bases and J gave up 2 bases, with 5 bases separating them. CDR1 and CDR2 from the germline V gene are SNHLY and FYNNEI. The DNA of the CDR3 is TGTGCCAGCAGTCCAAACACAGATACGCAGTATTTT. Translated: CASSPNTDTQYF.

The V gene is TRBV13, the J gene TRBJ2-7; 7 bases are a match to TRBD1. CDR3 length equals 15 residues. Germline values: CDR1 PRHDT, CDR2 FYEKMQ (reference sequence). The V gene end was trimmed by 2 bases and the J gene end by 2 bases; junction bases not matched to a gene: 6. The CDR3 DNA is TGTGCCAGCAGCTTAAAGGCCCAGGGGGCCTACGAGCAGTACTTC. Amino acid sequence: CASSLKAQGAYEQYF.

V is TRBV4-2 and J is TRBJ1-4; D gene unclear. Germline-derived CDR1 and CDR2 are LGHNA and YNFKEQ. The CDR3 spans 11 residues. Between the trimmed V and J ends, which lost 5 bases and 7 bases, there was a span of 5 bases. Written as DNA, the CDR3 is TGTGCCAGCAGCGGCGGTGAAAAACTGTTTTTT. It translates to CASSGGEKLFF.

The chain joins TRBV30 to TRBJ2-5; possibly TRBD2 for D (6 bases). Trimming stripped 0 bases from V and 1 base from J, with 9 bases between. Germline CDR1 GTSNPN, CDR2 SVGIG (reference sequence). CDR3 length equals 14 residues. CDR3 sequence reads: CAWSVGGSQETQYF. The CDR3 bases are TGTGCCTGGAGTGTCGGGGGATCCCAAGAGACCCAGTACTTC.

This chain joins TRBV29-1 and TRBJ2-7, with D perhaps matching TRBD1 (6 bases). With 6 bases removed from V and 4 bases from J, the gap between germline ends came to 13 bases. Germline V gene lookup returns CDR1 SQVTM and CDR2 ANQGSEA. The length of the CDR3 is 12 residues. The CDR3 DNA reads TGCAGCGTCCGGGACACCTCGTACGAGCAGTACTTC. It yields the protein CSVRDTSYEQYF.

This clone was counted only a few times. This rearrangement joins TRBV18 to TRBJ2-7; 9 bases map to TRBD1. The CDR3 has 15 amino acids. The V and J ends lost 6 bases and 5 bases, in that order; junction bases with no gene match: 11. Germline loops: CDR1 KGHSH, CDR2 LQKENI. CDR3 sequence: CASSSIKGQGHEQYF. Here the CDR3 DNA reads TGTGCCAGCTCGTCCATCAAGGGACAGGGACACGAGCAGTACTTC.

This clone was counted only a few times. This chain's CDR3 is CSVAGGDTEAFF. Written as DNA, the CDR3 is TGCAGCGTTGCGGGCGGTGACACTGAAGCTTTCTTT. The rearrangement joins TRBV29-1 to TRBJ1-1; D gene ambiguous. CDR1 SQVTM and CDR2 ANQGSEA come from the germline V gene. This CDR3 has 12 residues. With 4 bases removed from V and 3 bases from J, the gap between germline ends came to 9 bases. Filled out from reference TRBV29-1 and TRBJ1-1, the complete variable domain reads SAVISQKPSRDICQRGTSLTIQCQVDSQVTMMFWYRQQPGQSLTLIATANQGSEATYESGFVIDKFPISRPNLTFSTLTVSNMSPEDSSIYLCSVAGGDTEAFFGQGTRLTVV.

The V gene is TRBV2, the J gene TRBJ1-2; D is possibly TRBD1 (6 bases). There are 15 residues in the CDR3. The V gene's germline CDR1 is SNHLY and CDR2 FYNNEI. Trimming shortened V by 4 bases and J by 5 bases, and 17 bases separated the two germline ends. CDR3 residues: CASSVISRGGYGYTF. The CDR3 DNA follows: TGTGCCAGCAGTGTTATCTCCAGGGGTGGGTATGGCTACACCTTC.